These 5 T cell receptor beta chains originate from one sample sequenced in a study of CD8+CD57+ T cells in acquired aplastic anemia. Both TCR beta VDJ combination and CDR3 sequence profiling were carried out. Genomic DNA was the template for this profiling. TCRdb analysed the reads with MiXCR anew, one entry per CDR3 protein. The table records around 68,000 distinct CDR3 sequences, roughly half of them present only once. Sequenced material: sorted CD4+, CD8+, or CD8+CD57+ T cells (not recorded which) from PBMCs. Receptor source: a human donor in good health, serving as a control.

This clonotype was picked up many times. The rearrangement joins TRBV6-5 to TRBJ1-4; TRBD1 might be the D (5 bases). This CDR3 is 14 amino acids long. The germline V gene encodes CDR1 MNHEY and CDR2 SVGAGI. V lost 6 bases and J lost 10, with 18 bases in between. CDR3 DNA sequence: TGTGCCAGCAGACAGAGGCAGGGATCGGGAAAACTGTTTTTT. This translates into CASRQRQGSGKLFF.

With respect to this clonotype: One end of the junction does not line up with germline, which may come from a read error. The V and J genes are TRBV5-5 and TRBJ2-2; TRBD2 might be the D (5 bases). This CDR3 has 16 amino acids. Looked up from germline, CDR1 is SGHKS and CDR2 is YYEKEE (reference sequence). This chain's CDR3 is CVSRFGRGVDTGELFF. CDR3 bases: TGTGTCAGCAGATTCGGTCGGGGAGTCGACACCGGGGAGCTGTTTTTT.

Concerning this clonotype itself: One base away lies a much larger clone, so this may be a sequencing read error. The chain carries TRBV5-6 and TRBJ1-5; a possible D gene is TRBD1 (5 bases). Germline V lookup: CDR1 SGHDT, CDR2 YYEEEE. The CDR3 totals 17 residues. V lost 4 bases and J 3 bases, leaving 20 bases between the germline ends. CDR3 sequence: CASSTNGGEWDNQPQHF. The CDR3 region has the DNA TGTGCCAGCAGCACTAACGGGGGGGAGTGGGACAATCAGCCCCAGCATTTT.

The chain couples TRBV10-3 to TRBJ2-7; the match to TRBD2 covers 7 bases. Germline V gives CDR1 ENHRY, CDR2 SYGVKD. This CDR3 contains 15 residues. J gave up 3 bases and V 6 bases, and 11 bases lay outside the gene matches. The CDR3 nucleotides read TGTGCCATCAGGGCAACCGGGACTACCTACTACGAGCAGTACTTC. Translated: CAIRATGTTYYEQYF.

V gene TRBV27 combines with J gene TRBJ2-1; 7 bases map to TRBD2. CDR1 and CDR2 (germline): MNHEY, SMNVEV (reference sequence). V was pared by 2 bases and J by 4 bases, with 11 bases of the junction left unmatched. The CDR3 extends over 17 amino acids. CDR3 DNA sequence: TGTGCCAGCAGTTTAAGAGCGGGACTGAAAATTTACAATGAGCAGTTCTTC. Its protein product is CASSLRAGLKIYNEQFF.